This T cell receptor beta chain was documented in a study of cytomegalovirus exposure and HLA in healthy donors. At the level of the study: The study placed approximately 80% of its 398 genotyped donors in the Caucasian-associated ancestry cluster.

This clone was counted a few times. The PCR used 60 Vbeta and 13 Jbeta primers. Libraries were prepared by immunoSEQ multiplex PCR; TCRdb keeps only in-frame clonotypes and omits some of them. The data contain about 190,000 clones, 85% of them singletons. The CDR3 runs to 16 residues. The V gene's germline CDR1 is MNHNS and CDR2 SASEGT. The germline V and J ends were trimmed by 2 bases and 4 bases, with 14 bases remaining between them. Sample: PBMCs. This sequence joins TRBV6-1 and TRBJ2-2; D is perhaps TRBD2 (6 bases). The source is a boy between 2 and 15 years old in good health and CMV-seronegative. In DNA, the CDR3 is TGTGCCAGCAGTGAACTAACGGGGGATGGCACCGGGGAGCTGTTTTTT. Encoded protein: CASSELTGDGTGELFF.